One and the same sample provided the 24 T cell receptor beta chains below, sequenced in a study of T cells after yellow fever vaccination. One entry per CDR3 protein results from TCRdb running MiXCR on the 5' RACE reads. The repertoire has hundreds of thousands of distinct CDR3 sequences, around 3.6% of them found once; the top ten carry 20% to 25%. Sequencing was performed on PBMCs, taken on the day of the yellow fever booster vaccination. The receptors here all came from a man between 18 and 29 years old who received the YFV17D yellow fever vaccine.

The table lists this clonotype with many counts. This chain joins TRBV6-6 and TRBJ2-7, with a possible D match to TRBD2 (6 bases). V gave up 7 bases and J gave up 7 bases, with 20 bases separating them. The germline V gene encodes CDR1 MNHNY and CDR2 SVGAGI (reference sequence). The CDR3 has 14 amino acids. In DNA form, the CDR3 reads TGTGCCAGCACCCTATTAGGCGGGACGTGGGAGCAGTACTTC. Protein sequence: CASTLLGGTWEQYF.

At least ten counts were recorded for this clonotype. This rearrangement joins TRBV6-2 or TRBV6-3 to TRBJ2-2; D uncertain. This CDR3 region has 15 residues. Trimming took 7 bases from V and 0 from J, leaving 12 bases between them. Germline-derived CDR1 and CDR2 are MNHEY and SVGEGT. The DNA for the CDR3 is TGTGCCAGCACCCACTCGACCGCGAACACCGGGGAGCTGTTTTTT. It encodes CASTHSTANTGELFF.

This clonotype was detected many times. V and J are TRBV29-1 and TRBJ2-7; D may correspond to TRBD1 or TRBD2 (7 bases each). The CDR3 sequence is 14 residues long. V shed 6 bases and J shed 0 bases, with 15 bases lying between them. In germline, CDR1 is SQVTM, CDR2 ANQGSEA. This chain's CDR3 is CSVRGTALSYEQYV. The CDR3 nucleotides are TGCAGCGTGCGGGGGACAGCCCTCTCCTACGAGCAGTACGTC.

This clonotype occurred many times. This rearrangement joins TRBV27 to TRBJ2-3; 7 nucleotides align to TRBD2. Germline CDR1 is MNHEY and CDR2 is SMNVEV (reference sequence). Trimming at V came to 3 bases and at J to 4 bases, leaving 10 bases not matched to a gene. CDR3 length equals 16 residues. CDR3 residues: CASSFFMGGVADTQYF. CDR3 coding DNA: TGTGCCAGCAGTTTTTTTATGGGAGGGGTCGCAGATACGCAGTATTTT.

This clonotype was seen repeatedly, ten times or more. The chain couples TRBV7-2 to TRBJ1-5; no clear D. Germline V CDR1 and CDR2: SGHTA, FQGNSA. V was pared by 1 base and J by 5 bases, with 3 bases between. The CDR3 length is 12 residues. CDR3 sequence (DNA): TGTGCCAGCAGCTTAGACCATCAGCCCCAGCATTTT. Translated, it gives CASSLDHQPQHF.

This clonotype was seen repeatedly, ten times or more. The J gene is TRBJ2-3, the V gene TRBV4-3, with TRBD1 matching 10 bases. V lost 2 bases, J lost 2 bases, and 7 bases stayed unmatched. This CDR3 has 17 residues. Germline V lookup: CDR1 LGHNA, CDR2 YSLEER. The CDR3 here is CASSQLTGTGVTDTQYF. The CDR3 coding sequence is TGCGCCAGCAGCCAACTTACCGGGACAGGGGTCACAGATACGCAGTATTTT.

The chain's CDR3 is CASRVRSGKTTDTQYF. The DNA of the CDR3 is TGTGCCAGCAGGGTAAGAAGCGGAAAAACCACAGATACGCAGTATTTT. This rearrangement joins TRBV7-9 to TRBJ2-3; the D gene is possibly TRBD2 (5 bases). Trimming took off 6 bases at V and 2 bases at J, with 18 bases between the two ends. There are 16 residues in the CDR3. Germline loops: CDR1 SEHNR, CDR2 FQNEAQ (reference sequence).

At least ten counts were recorded for this clonotype. The chain couples TRBV5-1 to TRBJ2-3; D unresolved. The CDR3 has 13 amino acids. Trimming took 1 base from V and 2 from J, leaving 5 bases between them. Germline V gives CDR1 SGHRS, CDR2 YFSETQ. CDR3 coding DNA: TGCGCCAGCAGCTTGTCGACCACAGATACGCAGTATTTT. This encodes CASSLSTTDTQYF.

This clonotype was counted only a few times. The genes are TRBV12-5 and TRBJ2-3, with D hard to call. Trimming took off 0 bases at V and 4 bases at J, with 14 bases between the two ends. The CDR3 length is 16 residues. The germline V gene encodes CDR1 LGHNT and CDR2 FRNRAP. The CDR3 DNA is TGTGCTAGTGGTTTGGTACTTAATCGGGCGCCAGATACGCAGTATTTT. The encoded protein is CASGLVLNRAPDTQYF.

This clonotype was found many times. The CDR3 reads CASSPSGALTEAFF. CDR3 DNA: TGTGCCAGCAGCCCTTCCGGGGCGCTCACTGAAGCTTTCTTT. The gene calls are TRBV9 and TRBJ1-1, with D tentatively TRBD1 (5 bases). V was pared by 4 bases and J by 4 bases, with 14 bases between. The V gene's germline CDR1 is SGDLS and CDR2 YYNGEE. This CDR3 has 14 residues.

The J gene is TRBJ1-1, the V gene TRBV4-3, with TRBD1 matching 8 bases. CDR1 is LGHNA, CDR2 YSLEER, per germline. Trimming at V came to 4 bases and at J to 2 bases, leaving 6 bases not matched to a gene. This CDR3 is built from 15 residues. CDR3 DNA sequence: TGCGCCAGCAGCCCGCGGACAGGGCCCAACACTGAAGCTTTCTTT. Its protein is CASSPRTGPNTEAFF.

The chain combines TRBV7-6 with TRBJ2-1; 10 bases are shared with TRBD1. Looked up from germline, CDR1 is SGHVS and CDR2 is FNYEAQ. J was trimmed by 16 bases and V by 4 bases; bases with no gene match: 7. The CDR3 contains 12 residues. As DNA, the CDR3 is TGTGCCAGCAGCTCCCGGGACAGGGGTAAATTCTTC. Amino acid sequence: CASSSRDRGKFF.

This clonotype was seen ten or more times. The chain recombines TRBV15 with TRBJ2-6; unclear D gene. This CDR3 has 16 residues. V dropped 1 base and J dropped 0 bases, with 7 bases sitting between them. CDR1 is LNHNV and CDR2 is YYDKDF in the germline V gene (reference sequence). The DNA of the CDR3 is TGTGCCACCAGCAGAGCACGGACCTCTGGGGCCAACGTCCTGACTTTC. Its translation is CATSRARTSGANVLTF.

The chain uses TRBV7-3 and TRBJ2-3, with a weak D call TRBD1 (6 bases). The germline CDR1 and CDR2 sequences are SGHTA and FQGTGA. V shed 5 bases and J shed 2 bases, with 14 bases lying between them. This CDR3 is 15 amino acids long. The CDR3 loop reads CASSLLQGYTDTQYF. The CDR3 DNA is TGTGCCAGCAGCCTACTCCAGGGGTACACAGATACGCAGTATTTT. Full variable domain (missing parts from reference TRBV7-3 and TRBJ2-3): GAGVSQTPSNKVTEKGKYVELRCDPISGHTALYWYRQSLGQGPEFLIYFQGTGAADDSGLPNDRFFAVRPEGSVSTLKIQRTERGDSAVYLCASSLLQGYTDTQYFGPGTRLTVL.

In its sample, this clonotype was seen many times. The chain recombines TRBV4-3 with TRBJ2-7; either TRBD1 or TRBD2 may fit D (5 bases each). The CDR3 has 16 amino acids. Germline CDR1 and CDR2: LGHNA and YSLEER. V was cut by 4 bases and J by 0 bases, with 16 bases left in between. The CDR3 DNA reads TGCGCCAGCAGCCGCGGACACGGGGACCGCTCCTACGAGCAGTACTTC. It codes for CASSRGHGDRSYEQYF.

This clonotype was counted ten times or more. The V call is TRBV3-1, the J call TRBJ2-4, with D hard to call. V was trimmed by 4 bases and J by 0 bases, leaving 7 bases between them. Germline V gene sequence: CDR1 LGHDT, CDR2 YNNKEL (reference sequence). CDR3 length: 14 residues. The CDR3 DNA sequence: TGTGCCAGCAGCCTAAACATAGCCAAAAACATTCAGTACTTC. This sequence encodes CASSLNIAKNIQYF. Complete variable domain (other parts from reference TRBV3-1 and TRBJ2-4): DTAVSQTPKYLVTQMGNDKSIKCEQNLGHDTMYWYKQDSKKFLKIMFSYNNKELIINETVPNRFSPKSPDKAHLNLHINSLELGDSAVYFCASSLNIAKNIQYFGAGTRLSVL.

This clonotype was detected many times. This rearrangement joins TRBV20-1 to TRBJ2-1, with 8 nucleotides matching TRBD2. The CDR3 consists of 14 residues. CDR1 and CDR2 from the germline V gene are DFQATT and SNEGSKA (reference sequence). The V segment lost 5 bases and the J segment 5 bases; nucleotides outside the gene matches: 8. This CDR3 is CSASTGTRNNEQFF. DNA for the CDR3: TGCAGTGCTTCGACCGGGACTAGAAACAATGAGCAGTTCTTC.

This clonotype was recorded many times. The gene calls are TRBV6-2 or TRBV6-3 and TRBJ2-3; TRBD2 is a possible D gene (6 bases). The germline CDR1 and CDR2 sequences are MNHEY and SVGEGT. Trimming removed 0 bases at V and 0 bases at J, with 13 bases between. The CDR3 runs 17 residues. DNA for the CDR3: TGTGCCAGCAGTTACTCGAAGGCGGGGACTAGCACAGATACGCAGTATTTT. As protein: CASSYSKAGTSTDTQYF.

This rearrangement joins TRBV20-1 to TRBJ1-2; the match to TRBD1 covers 8 bases. Germline-derived CDR1 and CDR2 are DFQATT and SNEGSKA (reference sequence). V trimming: 5 bases; J trimming: 4 bases; junction bases outside the gene matches: 3. CDR3 length equals 12 residues. CDR3 nucleotide sequence: TGCAGTGCTTTGACAGGGGCCTATGGCTACACCTTC. This encodes CSALTGAYGYTF.

This clonotype has only a few counts. The chain is built from TRBV20-1 and TRBJ2-1; 9 nucleotides match TRBD2. The V gene's germline CDR1 is DFQATT and CDR2 SNEGSKA (reference sequence). This CDR3 has 15 amino acids. Trimming cost V 6 bases and J 3 bases; bases outside gene matches: 9. The CDR3 sequence: CSATSGGWGYNEQFF. The CDR3 coding sequence is TGCAGTGCAACGAGCGGGGGGTGGGGCTACAATGAGCAGTTCTTC.

This clonotype was seen a few times. The J gene is TRBJ1-1, the V gene TRBV28; no definite D call. The CDR3 runs 12 residues. Germline V gene data show CDR1 as MDHEN and CDR2 as SYDVKM. V was trimmed by 5 bases and J by 0 bases, leaving 4 bases between them. DNA for the CDR3: TGTGCCAGCAGTGAGGTGAACACTGAAGCTTTCTTT. This gives the protein CASSEVNTEAFF.

The chain combines TRBV9 with TRBJ1-4; TRBD1 might be the D (5 bases). CDR1 is SGDLS and CDR2 is YYNGEE in the germline V gene. The CDR3 totals 15 residues. V shed 3 bases and J shed 0 bases, with 9 bases lying between them. This CDR3 reads CASSGGSATNEKLFF. CDR3 bases: TGTGCCAGCAGCGGGGGGTCTGCAACTAATGAAAAACTGTTTTTT. Supplemented by reference TRBV9 and TRBJ1-4, the full variable domain reads DSGVTQTPKHLITATGQRVTLRCSPRSGDLSVYWYQQSLDQGLQFLIQYYNGEERAKGNILERFSAQQFPDLHSELNLSSLELGDSALYFCASSGGSATNEKLFFGSGTQLSVL.

This clonotype was found many times. V is TRBV12-3 or TRBV12-4 and J is TRBJ2-5; D is possibly TRBD1 or TRBD2 (5 bases each). V lost 3 bases and J 5 bases, leaving 13 bases between the germline ends. CDR3 length: 14 amino acids. In nucleotides, the CDR3 is TGTGCCAGCAGTTTCAGGGTCGGGGCGGAGACCCAGTACTTC. Residues: CASSFRVGAETQYF.

This clonotype was counted a few times. The gene calls are TRBV5-1 and TRBJ2-3, with TRBD1 matching 7 bases. Germline CDR1 is SGHRS and CDR2 is YFSETQ. CDR3 length: 17 residues. Trimming cost V 2 bases and J 2 bases; bases outside gene matches: 11. The CDR3 sequence is CASSFGDSWLVTDTQYF. In DNA, the CDR3 is TGCGCCAGCAGCTTCGGGGACAGCTGGCTGGTCACAGATACGCAGTATTTT.